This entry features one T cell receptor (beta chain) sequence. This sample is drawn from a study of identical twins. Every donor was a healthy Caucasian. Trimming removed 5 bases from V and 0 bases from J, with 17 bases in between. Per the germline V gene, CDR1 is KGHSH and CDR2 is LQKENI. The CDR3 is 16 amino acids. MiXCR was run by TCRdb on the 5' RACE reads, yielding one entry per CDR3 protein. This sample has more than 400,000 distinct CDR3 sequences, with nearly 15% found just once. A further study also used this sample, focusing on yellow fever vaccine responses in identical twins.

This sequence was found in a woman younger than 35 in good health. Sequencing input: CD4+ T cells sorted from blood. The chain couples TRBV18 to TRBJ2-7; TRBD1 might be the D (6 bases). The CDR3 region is CASSARGQGSSYEQYF. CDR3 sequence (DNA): TGTGCCAGCTCAGCCCGGGGCCAGGGGAGCTCCTACGAGCAGTACTTC. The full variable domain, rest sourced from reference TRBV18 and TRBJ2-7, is NAGVMQNPRHLVRRRGQEARLRCSPMKGHSHVYWYRQLPEEGLKFMVYLQKENIIDESGMPKERFSAEFPKEGPSILRIQQVVRGDSAAYFCASSARGQGSSYEQYFGPGTRLTVT.